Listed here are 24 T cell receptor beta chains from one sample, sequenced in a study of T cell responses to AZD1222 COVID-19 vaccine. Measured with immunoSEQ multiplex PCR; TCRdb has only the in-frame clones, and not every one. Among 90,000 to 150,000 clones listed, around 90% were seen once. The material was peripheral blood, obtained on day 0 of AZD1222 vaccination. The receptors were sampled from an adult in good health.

The CDR3 DNA reads as TGTGCCAGCAGTGACTCTAGCGGGGGGGCCAATGAGCAGTTCTTC. The encoded protein is CASSDSSGGANEQFF. V gene TRBV6-4 combines with J gene TRBJ2-1; 11 bases match TRBD2. The CDR3 length is 15 residues. Germline values: CDR1 MRHNA, CDR2 SNTAGT. Trimming took 0 bases from V and 6 from J; bases not matched to a gene: 1.

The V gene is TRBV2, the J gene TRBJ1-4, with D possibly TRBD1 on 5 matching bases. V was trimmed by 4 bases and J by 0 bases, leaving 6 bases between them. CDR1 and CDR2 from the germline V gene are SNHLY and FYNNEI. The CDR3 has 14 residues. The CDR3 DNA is TGTGCCAGCAGTGCACAGGCAACTAATGAAAAACTGTTTTTT. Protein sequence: CASSAQATNEKLFF.

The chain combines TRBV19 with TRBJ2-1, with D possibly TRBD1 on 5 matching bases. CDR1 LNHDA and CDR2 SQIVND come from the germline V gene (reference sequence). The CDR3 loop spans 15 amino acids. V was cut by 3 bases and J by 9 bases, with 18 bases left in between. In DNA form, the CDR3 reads TGTGCCAGTAGTATTAGGTGGGGCGGACCCTTTGAGCAGTTCTTC. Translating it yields CASSIRWGGPFEQFF. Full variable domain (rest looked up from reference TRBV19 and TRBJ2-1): DGGITQSPKYLFRKEGQNVTLSCEQNLNHDAMYWYRQDPGQGLRLIYYSQIVNDFQKGDIAEGYSVSREKKESFPLTVTSAQKNPTAFYLCASSIRWGGPFEQFFGPGTRLTVL.

The CDR3 coding sequence is TGTGCCAGCAGTCACCGACCTAGACAGCGGGCGAACACTGAAGCTTTCTTT. Translating it yields CASSHRPRQRANTEAFF. The chain employs TRBV6-6 and TRBJ1-1; a possible D gene is TRBD1 (5 bases). In germline, CDR1 is MNHNY, CDR2 SVGAGI (reference sequence). This CDR3 region has 17 residues. V shed 5 bases and J shed 1 base, with 20 bases lying between them.

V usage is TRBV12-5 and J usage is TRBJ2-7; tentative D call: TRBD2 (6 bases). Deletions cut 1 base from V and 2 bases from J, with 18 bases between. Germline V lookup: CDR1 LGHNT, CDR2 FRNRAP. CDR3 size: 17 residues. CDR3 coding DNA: TGTGCTAGTGGTTTGGACCCCCACACGGGACTTCCCTACGAGCAGTACTTC. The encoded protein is CASGLDPHTGLPYEQYF.

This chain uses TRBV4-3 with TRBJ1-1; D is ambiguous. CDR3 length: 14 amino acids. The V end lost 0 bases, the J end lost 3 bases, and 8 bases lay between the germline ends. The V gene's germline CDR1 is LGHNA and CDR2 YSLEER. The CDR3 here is CASSQEGPYTEAFF. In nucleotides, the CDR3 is TGCGCCAGCAGCCAAGAAGGACCGTACACTGAAGCTTTCTTT.

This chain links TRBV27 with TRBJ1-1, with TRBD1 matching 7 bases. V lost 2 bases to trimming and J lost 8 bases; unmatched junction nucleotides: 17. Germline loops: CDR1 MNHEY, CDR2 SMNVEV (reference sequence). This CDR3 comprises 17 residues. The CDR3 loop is CASSLGWTTGLPKEAFF. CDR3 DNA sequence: TGTGCCAGCAGTTTAGGTTGGACGACAGGGCTGCCCAAAGAAGCTTTCTTT.

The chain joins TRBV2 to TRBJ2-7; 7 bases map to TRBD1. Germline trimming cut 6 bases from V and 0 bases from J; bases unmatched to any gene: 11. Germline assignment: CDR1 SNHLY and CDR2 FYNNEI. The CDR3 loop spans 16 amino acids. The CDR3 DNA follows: TGTGCCAGCAGCGAACTCACGGGACAGAACTCCTACGAGCAGTACTTC. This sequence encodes CASSELTGQNSYEQYF.

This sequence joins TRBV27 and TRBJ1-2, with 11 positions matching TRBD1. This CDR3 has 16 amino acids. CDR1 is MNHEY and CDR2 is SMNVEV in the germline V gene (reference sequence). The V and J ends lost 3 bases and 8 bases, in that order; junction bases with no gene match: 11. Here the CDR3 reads CASSLGQGVPPLGYTF. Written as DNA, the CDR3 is TGTGCCAGCAGTTTGGGACAGGGGGTTCCCCCTCTGGGCTACACCTTC.

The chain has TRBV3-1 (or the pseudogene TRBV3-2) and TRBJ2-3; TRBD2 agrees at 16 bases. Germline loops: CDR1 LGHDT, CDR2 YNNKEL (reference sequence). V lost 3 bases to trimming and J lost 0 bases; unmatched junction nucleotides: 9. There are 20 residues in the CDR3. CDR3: CASSHFGTSGGVLSTDTQYF. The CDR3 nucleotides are TGTGCCAGCAGCCACTTTGGGACTAGCGGGGGGGTACTTAGCACAGATACGCAGTATTTT.

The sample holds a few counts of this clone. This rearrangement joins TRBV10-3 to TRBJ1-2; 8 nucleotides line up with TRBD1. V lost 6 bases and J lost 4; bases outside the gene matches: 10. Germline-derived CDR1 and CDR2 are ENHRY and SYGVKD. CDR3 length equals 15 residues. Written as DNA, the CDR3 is TGTGCCATCAGATCCCAGGGGGCGCACGTCTATGGCTACACCTTC. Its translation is CAIRSQGAHVYGYTF.

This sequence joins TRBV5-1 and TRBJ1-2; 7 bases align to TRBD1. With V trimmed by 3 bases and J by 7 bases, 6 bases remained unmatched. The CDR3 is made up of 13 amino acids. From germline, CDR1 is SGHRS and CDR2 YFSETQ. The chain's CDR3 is CASSWDSRSGYTF. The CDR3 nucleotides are TGCGCCAGCAGCTGGGACAGCCGGAGTGGCTACACCTTC.

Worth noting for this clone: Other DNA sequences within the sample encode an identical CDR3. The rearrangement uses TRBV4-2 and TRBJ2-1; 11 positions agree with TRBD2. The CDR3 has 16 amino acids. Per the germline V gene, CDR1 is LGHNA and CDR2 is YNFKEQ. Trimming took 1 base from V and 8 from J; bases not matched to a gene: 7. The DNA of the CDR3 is TGTGCCAGCAGCCAAGCGGTAGCGGGGGGGCCTCATGAGCAGTTCTTC. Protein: CASSQAVAGGPHEQFF.

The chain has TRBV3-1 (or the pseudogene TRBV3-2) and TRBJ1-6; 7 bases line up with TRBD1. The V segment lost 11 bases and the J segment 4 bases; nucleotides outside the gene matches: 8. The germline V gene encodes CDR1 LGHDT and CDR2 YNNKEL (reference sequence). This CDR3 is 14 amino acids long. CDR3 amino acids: CASTQGTYNSPLHF. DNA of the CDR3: TGTGCCTCAACACAGGGGACGTATAATTCACCCCTCCACTTT.

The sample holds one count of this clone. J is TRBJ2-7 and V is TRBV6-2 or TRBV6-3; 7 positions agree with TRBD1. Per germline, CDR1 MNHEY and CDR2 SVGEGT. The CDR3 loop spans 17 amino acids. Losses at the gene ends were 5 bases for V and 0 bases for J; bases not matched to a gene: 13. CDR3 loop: CASSPNYSRGISYEQYF. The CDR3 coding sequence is TGTGCCAGCAGTCCCAACTACTCCAGGGGGATCTCCTACGAGCAGTACTTC.

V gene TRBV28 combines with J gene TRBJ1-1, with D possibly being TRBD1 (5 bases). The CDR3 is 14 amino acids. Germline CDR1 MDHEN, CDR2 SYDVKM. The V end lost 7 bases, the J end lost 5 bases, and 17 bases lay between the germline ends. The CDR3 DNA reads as TGTGCCAGCATTACTATAAGGGGCTCAACTGAAGCTTTCTTT. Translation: CASITIRGSTEAFF.

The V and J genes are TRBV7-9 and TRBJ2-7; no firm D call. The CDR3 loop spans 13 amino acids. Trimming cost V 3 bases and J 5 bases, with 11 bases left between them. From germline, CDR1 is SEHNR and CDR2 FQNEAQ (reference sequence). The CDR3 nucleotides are TGTGCCAGCAGCTTGGGGTCTTTGGACGAGCAGTACTTC. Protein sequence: CASSLGSLDEQYF.

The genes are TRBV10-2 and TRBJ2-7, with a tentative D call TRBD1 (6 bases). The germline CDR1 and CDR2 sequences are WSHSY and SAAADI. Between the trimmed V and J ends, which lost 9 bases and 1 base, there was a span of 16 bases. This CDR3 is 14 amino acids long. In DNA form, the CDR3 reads TGCGCCAGTTCACAGGGTCGCGATTCCTACGAGCAGTACTTC. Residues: CASSQGRDSYEQYF.

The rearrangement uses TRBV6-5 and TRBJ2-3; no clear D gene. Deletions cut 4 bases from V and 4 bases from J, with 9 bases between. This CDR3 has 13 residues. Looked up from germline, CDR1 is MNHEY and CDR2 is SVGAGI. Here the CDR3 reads CASSSVVADTQYF. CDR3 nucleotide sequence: TGTGCCAGCAGTTCGGTCGTAGCAGATACGCAGTATTTT.

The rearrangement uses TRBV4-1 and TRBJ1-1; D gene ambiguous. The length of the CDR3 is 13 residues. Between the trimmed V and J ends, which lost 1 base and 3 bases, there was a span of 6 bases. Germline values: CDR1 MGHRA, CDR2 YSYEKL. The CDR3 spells CASSQVRYTEAFF. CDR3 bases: TGCGCCAGCAGCCAAGTGCGCTACACTGAAGCTTTCTTT.

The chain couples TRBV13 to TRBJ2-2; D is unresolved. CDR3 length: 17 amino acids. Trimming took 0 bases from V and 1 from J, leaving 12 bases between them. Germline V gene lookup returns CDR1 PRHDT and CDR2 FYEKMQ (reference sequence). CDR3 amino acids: CASSLGVGLGNTGELFF. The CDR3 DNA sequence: TGTGCCAGCAGCTTAGGAGTGGGGTTGGGGAACACCGGGGAGCTGTTTTTT.

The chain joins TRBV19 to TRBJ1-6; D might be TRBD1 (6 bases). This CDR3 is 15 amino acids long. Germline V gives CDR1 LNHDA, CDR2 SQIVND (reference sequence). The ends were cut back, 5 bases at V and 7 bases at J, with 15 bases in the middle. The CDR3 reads CASSGFGTPNSPLHF. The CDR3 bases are TGTGCCAGTAGTGGGTTTGGGACACCGAATTCACCCCTCCACTTT.

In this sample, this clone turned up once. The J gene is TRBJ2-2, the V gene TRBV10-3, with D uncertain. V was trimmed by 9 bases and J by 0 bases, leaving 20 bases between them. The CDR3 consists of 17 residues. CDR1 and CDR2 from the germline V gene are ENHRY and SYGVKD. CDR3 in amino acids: CAIRRAVTGANTGELFF. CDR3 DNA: TGTGCCATTCGGAGAGCCGTGACGGGCGCGAACACCGGGGAGCTGTTTTTT.

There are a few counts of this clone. The CDR3 DNA reads as TGTGCCAGCAGCGGTGCGGGGGGCGGCTACACCTTC. Protein product: CASSGAGGGYTF. The J gene is TRBJ1-2, the V gene TRBV25-1; D might be TRBD1 (6 bases). V was pared by 6 bases and J by 8 bases, with 13 bases between. The V gene's germline CDR1 is MGHDK and CDR2 SYGVNS. The CDR3 sequence is 12 residues long.